These T cell receptor beta chains were read from a single sample in a study of blood T cell repertoires in COVID-19. Data came from immunoSEQ multiplex PCR; TCRdb stores just in-frame clones and leaves some out. The sample consists of about 200,000 clones, over 80% of them appearing once. Sequences were obtained from peripheral blood. The source of these receptors is a man aged 55-75 years with COVID-19, enrolled during active disease. Each CDR3 is given with its conserved first and last residue. Each record gives: clone size, J gene, V gene, D gene, CDR3 protein, CDR3 DNA. The D gene is left open where the match is weak. Size values are once, few and many counts, or a class for expanded clones, and some rows have none.

- | TRBJ2-7 | TRBV5-4 | TRBD2 | CASSPGGLADYEQYF | TGTGCCAGCAGCCCAGGGGGACTAGCGGATTACGAGCAGTACTTC
- | TRBJ2-7 | TRBV6-5 | TRBD1 | CASRPGQGLSYEQYF | TGTGCCAGCAGGCCGGGACAGGGGTTGTCCTACGAGCAGTACTTC
once | TRBJ1-5 | TRBV9 | - | CASSVAPSQPQHF | TGTGCCAGCAGCGTAGCTCCCAGTCAGCCCCAGCATTTT
- | TRBJ2-5 | TRBV27 | TRBD2 | CASSPSGRGAWTQYF | TGTGCCAGCAGTCCAAGCGGGAGAGGGGCTTGGACCCAGTACTTC
- | TRBJ1-4 | TRBV10-3 | TRBD1 | CAIRRQGGEKLFF | TGTGCCATCAGAAGACAGGGCGGTGAAAAACTGTTTTTT
- | TRBJ2-7 | TRBV3-1/TRBV3-2 | - | CASSQVSEQYF | TGTGCCAGCAGCCAAGTTAGCGAGCAGTACTTC
- | TRBJ1-2 | TRBV19 | - | CASTIARGGYTF | TGTGCCAGTACCATAGCCAGGGGTGGCTACACCTTC
- | TRBJ1-2 | TRBV20-1 | - | CSASPGSGYGYTF | TGCAGTGCTAGTCCCGGCAGCGGCTATGGCTACACCTTC
- | TRBJ2-7 | TRBV4-1 | TRBD2 | CASSQPGTSGRYLPYEQYF | TGCGCCAGCAGCCAACCTGGGACTAGCGGGAGGTATCTTCCCTACGAGCAGTACTTC
- | TRBJ1-1 | TRBV6-2/TRBV6-3 | - | CASSYPPRTEAFF | TGTGCCAGCAGTTACCCTCCGAGGACTGAAGCTTTCTTT
- | TRBJ2-7 | TRBV10-2 | TRBD2 | CARFGGGGFSTSGRTFPSYEQYF | TGCGCCAGATTCGGAGGGGGGGGCTTCTCGACTAGCGGGAGGACGTTCCCCTCTTACGAGCAGTACTTC
once | TRBJ1-1 | TRBV3-1/TRBV3-2 | TRBD1 | CASSQESQGATEAFF | TGTGCCAGCAGCCAAGAATCACAGGGGGCCACTGAAGCTTTCTTT
few | TRBJ1-2 | TRBV6-2/TRBV6-3 | - | CASSYGGGTGYTF | TGTGCCAGCAGTTACGGGGGGGGGACCGGCTACACCTTC
- | TRBJ2-1 | TRBV5-1 | - | CASSLVAPNEQFF | TGCGCCAGCAGCTTGGTGGCACCCAATGAGCAGTTCTTC
few | TRBJ1-2 | TRBV19 | - | CASSIDTVYGYTF | TGTGCCAGTAGTATAGATACAGTCTATGGCTACACCTTC
- | TRBJ2-1 | TRBV29-1 | - | CSVEDGAGEHNEQFF | TGCAGCGTTGAAGATGGGGCAGGGGAGCACAATGAGCAGTTCTTC
- | TRBJ1-6 | TRBV3-1/TRBV3-2 | - | CASSQQGTGSPLHF | TGTGCCAGCAGCCAACAGGGTACCGGATCACCCCTCCACTTT
once | TRBJ2-1 | TRBV6-5 | - | CASSYVRGHSYNEQFF | TGTGCCAGCAGTTATGTGCGCGGCCACTCCTACAATGAGCAGTTCTTC
- | TRBJ1-4 | TRBV30 | - | CAWSVLTANEKLFF | TGTGCCTGGAGTGTATTGACAGCTAATGAAAAACTGTTTTTT
- | TRBJ1-5 | TRBV4-3 | - | CASSQDVRQVGQPQHF | TGCGCCAGCAGCCAAGATGTTAGGCAGGTGGGTCAGCCCCAGCATTTT
- | TRBJ1-1 | TRBV12-3/TRBV12-4 | - | CASNSAMNTEAFF | TGTGCCAGCAACTCTGCCATGAACACTGAAGCTTTCTTT
- | TRBJ1-1 | TRBV18 | TRBD1 | CASSPMVKGASTEAFF | TGTGCCAGCTCACCGATGGTTAAGGGGGCGAGCACTGAAGCTTTCTTT